Below are 8 T cell receptor beta chains sequenced from a single sample in a study of blood T cell repertoires in COVID-19. Only in-frame clones appear in the TCRdb table, and some are missing; sequencing was by immunoSEQ multiplex PCR. The sample records under 350,000 clones, around nine tenths being singletons. Sequencing was performed on peripheral blood. The receptor source for this set is a woman aged 25 to 39 with COVID-19, enrolled during active disease.

The J gene is TRBJ1-3, the V gene TRBV7-8, with 7 bases identical to TRBD1. The CDR3 has 17 residues. Trimming removed 5 bases from V and 5 bases from J; junction bases left unmatched: 15. Germline V lookup: CDR1 SGHVS, CDR2 FQNEAQ. The DNA for the CDR3 is TGTGCCAGCAGCCCCTCCCGGGACAGTGCGCCACGAAACACCATATATTTT. It translates to CASSPSRDSAPRNTIYF.

V and J are TRBV4-2 and TRBJ1-2; TRBD1 aligns across 11 bases. The CDR3 has 15 amino acids. The germline gives CDR1 LGHNA, CDR2 YNFKEQ. With V trimmed by 2 bases and J by 7 bases, 6 bases remained unmatched. The CDR3 coding sequence is TGTGCCAGCAGCCAAAGGGACAGGGGGGCGGGTGGCTACACCTTC. The encoded protein is CASSQRDRGAGGYTF.

The CDR3, as DNA: TGCAGCGTCGCCGGGACTGCCGAGACAGATACGCAGTATTTT. Amino acids: CSVAGTAETDTQYF. The chain links TRBV29-1 to TRBJ2-3; D perhaps matches TRBD2 (6 bases). Germline CDR1 is SQVTM and CDR2 is ANQGSEA. The CDR3 consists of 14 residues. V lost 6 bases, J lost 3 bases, and 16 bases lay in between.

This rearrangement joins TRBV19 to TRBJ1-3, with D unresolved. The V end lost 7 bases, the J end lost 4 bases, and 11 bases lay between the germline ends. Germline CDR1 reads LNHDA; CDR2 reads SQIVND (reference sequence). This CDR3 is built from 13 residues. The CDR3 spells CASTGLGGNTIYF. The CDR3, as DNA: TGTGCCAGTACCGGACTAGGCGGAAACACCATATATTTT.

The chain couples TRBV5-4 to TRBJ1-2, with 11 nucleotides matching TRBD1. The V and J ends lost 4 bases and 4 bases, in that order; junction bases with no gene match: 6. Looked up from germline, CDR1 is SGHNT and CDR2 is YYREEE (reference sequence). The CDR3 runs to 15 residues. The CDR3 DNA reads as TGTGCCAGCAGCAGGGGACAGGGGGACGCCTATGGCTACACCTTC. Translating it yields CASSRGQGDAYGYTF.

V is TRBV7-9 and J is TRBJ2-1; the match to TRBD2 covers 7 bases. The CDR3 sequence is 16 residues long. Germline V gene sequence: CDR1 SEHNR, CDR2 FQNEAQ (reference sequence). V was pared by 8 bases and J by 0 bases, with 10 bases of the junction left unmatched. CDR3 DNA sequence: TGTGCCAGCTACGGGGAGGGGCTTAGCTCCTACAATGAGCAGTTCTTC. Translated, it gives CASYGEGLSSYNEQFF.

The chain joins TRBV21-1 to TRBJ1-1; TRBD1 is the table's D call, not checked against the DNA. TRBV21-1 is deemed a pseudogene. This CDR3 is built from 15 residues. This chain's CDR3 is CASSKAEGGCSEAFF. In DNA form, the CDR3 reads TGTGCCAGCAGCAAAGCGGAAGGGGGATGCTCTGAAGCTTTCTTT.

The chain carries TRBV7-6 and TRBJ2-5, with 14 bases that match TRBD2. The germline V gene encodes CDR1 SGHVS and CDR2 FNYEAQ. This CDR3 contains 18 residues. J was trimmed by 8 bases and V by 4 bases; bases with no gene match: 15. The CDR3 sequence: CASSSPGLAGVHQGTQYF. CDR3 nucleotides: TGTGCCAGCAGCTCCCCGGGACTAGCGGGGGTACACCAAGGTACCCAGTACTTC.